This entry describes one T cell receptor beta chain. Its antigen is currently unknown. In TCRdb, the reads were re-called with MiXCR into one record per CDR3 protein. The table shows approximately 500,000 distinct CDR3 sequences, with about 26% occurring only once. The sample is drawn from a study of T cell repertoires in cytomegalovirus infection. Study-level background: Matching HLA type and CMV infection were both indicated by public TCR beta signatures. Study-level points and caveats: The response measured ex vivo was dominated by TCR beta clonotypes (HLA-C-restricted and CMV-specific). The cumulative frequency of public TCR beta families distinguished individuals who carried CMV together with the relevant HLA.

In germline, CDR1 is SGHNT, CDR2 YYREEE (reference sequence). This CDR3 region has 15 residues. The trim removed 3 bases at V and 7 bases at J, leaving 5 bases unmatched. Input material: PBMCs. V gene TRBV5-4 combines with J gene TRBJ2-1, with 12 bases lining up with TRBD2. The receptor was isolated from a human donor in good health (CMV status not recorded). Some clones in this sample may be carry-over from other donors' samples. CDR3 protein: CASSWGLAGENEQFF. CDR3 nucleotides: TGTGCCAGCAGCTGGGGACTAGCGGGCGAGAATGAGCAGTTCTTC.